These 5 T cell receptor beta chains originate from one sample sequenced in a study of beta chain features in type 1 diabetes. cDNA synthesis used the whole RNA isolate, giving expressed TCRB sequences. The data were produced by immunoSEQ multiplex PCR, yet TCRdb's version contains in-frame clones alone and is incomplete. The sample consists of some 300,000 clones, 8% of them appearing once. Sequenced: central memory CD4+ T cells from blood. The receptors stem from a young woman in good health.

The chain joins TRBV27 to TRBJ2-3, with D possibly matching TRBD1 (6 bases). V lost 4 bases to trimming and J lost 0 bases, with 14 bases between them. This CDR3 has 16 residues. Germline values: CDR1 MNHEY, CDR2 SMNVEV (reference sequence). CDR3 amino acids: CASSSWGPRSTDTQYF. In DNA form, the CDR3 reads TGTGCCAGCAGTTCCTGGGGGCCAAGGAGCACAGATACGCAGTATTTT.

This clone was detected only a few times. The chain is built from TRBV4-3 and TRBJ2-3; 11 bases align to TRBD2. The CDR3 sequence is 19 residues long. Germline loops: CDR1 LGHNA, CDR2 YSLEER. Germline trimming cut 1 base from V and 1 base from J; bases unmatched to any gene: 10. CDR3 in DNA: TGCGCCAGCAGCCAAGGGCCCTTAGCGGGGGGGCCGGGCACAGATACGCAGTATTTT. The encoded protein is CASSQGPLAGGPGTDTQYF.

In this sample, this clone turned up a few times. The chain joins TRBV7-3 to TRBJ2-1; tentative D call: TRBD1 (6 bases). The V gene's germline CDR1 is SGHTA and CDR2 FQGTGA. V gave up 5 bases and J gave up 7 bases, with 21 bases separating them. The CDR3 runs to 16 residues. The CDR3 sequence is CASSRGQPSSVNEQFF. The CDR3, as DNA: TGTGCCAGCAGCAGAGGACAGCCCTCCTCGGTGAATGAGCAGTTCTTC.

This clone was seen many times. V and J are TRBV7-9 and TRBJ2-7; the D is unclear. Per the germline V gene, CDR1 is SEHNR and CDR2 is FQNEAQ (reference sequence). The CDR3 sequence is 14 residues long. V lost 5 bases and J 2 bases, leaving 13 bases between the germline ends. CDR3 protein: CASSLLVAPYEQYF. The CDR3 bases are TGTGCCAGCAGCCTTCTTGTGGCCCCCTACGAGCAGTACTTC.

The chain carries TRBV29-1 and TRBJ1-6, with D possibly matching TRBD1 (5 bases). Germline loops: CDR1 SQVTM, CDR2 ANQGSEA. The V gene lost 5 bases and the J gene lost 8 bases, with 13 bases spanning the gap. The length of the CDR3 is 13 residues. The CDR3, as DNA: TGCAGCGTTTCAGACAGTTTAGATTCACCCCTCCACTTT. As protein: CSVSDSLDSPLHF.